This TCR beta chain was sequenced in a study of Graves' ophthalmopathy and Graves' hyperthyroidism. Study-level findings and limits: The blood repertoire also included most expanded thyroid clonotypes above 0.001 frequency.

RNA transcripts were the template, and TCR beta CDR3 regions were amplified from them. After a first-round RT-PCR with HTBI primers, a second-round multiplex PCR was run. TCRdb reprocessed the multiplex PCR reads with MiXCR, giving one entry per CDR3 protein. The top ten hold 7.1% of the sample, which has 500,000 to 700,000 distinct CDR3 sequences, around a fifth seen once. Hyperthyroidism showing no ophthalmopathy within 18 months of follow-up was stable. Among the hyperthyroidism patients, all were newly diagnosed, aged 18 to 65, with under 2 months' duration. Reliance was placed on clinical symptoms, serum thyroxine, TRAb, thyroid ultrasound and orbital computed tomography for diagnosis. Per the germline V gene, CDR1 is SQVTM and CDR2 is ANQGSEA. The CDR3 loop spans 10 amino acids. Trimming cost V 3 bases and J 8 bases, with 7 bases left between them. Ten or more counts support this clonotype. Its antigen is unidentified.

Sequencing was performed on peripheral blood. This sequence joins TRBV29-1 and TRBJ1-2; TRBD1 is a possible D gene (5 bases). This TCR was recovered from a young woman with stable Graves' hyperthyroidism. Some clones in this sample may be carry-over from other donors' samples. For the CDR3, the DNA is TGCAGCGTTGAGCAGGGCGGCTACACCTTC. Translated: CSVEQGGYTF.